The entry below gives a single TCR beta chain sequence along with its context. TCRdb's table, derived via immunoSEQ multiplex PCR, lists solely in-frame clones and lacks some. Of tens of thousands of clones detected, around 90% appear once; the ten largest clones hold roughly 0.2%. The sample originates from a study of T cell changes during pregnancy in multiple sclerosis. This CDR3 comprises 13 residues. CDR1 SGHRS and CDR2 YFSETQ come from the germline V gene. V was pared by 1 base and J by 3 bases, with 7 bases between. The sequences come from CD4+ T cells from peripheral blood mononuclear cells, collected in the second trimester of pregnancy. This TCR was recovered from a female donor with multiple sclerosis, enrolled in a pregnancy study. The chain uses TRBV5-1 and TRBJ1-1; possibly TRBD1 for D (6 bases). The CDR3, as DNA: TGCGCCAGCAGCTTGAAGGGGGACACTGAAGCTTTCTTT. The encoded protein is CASSLKGDTEAFF.